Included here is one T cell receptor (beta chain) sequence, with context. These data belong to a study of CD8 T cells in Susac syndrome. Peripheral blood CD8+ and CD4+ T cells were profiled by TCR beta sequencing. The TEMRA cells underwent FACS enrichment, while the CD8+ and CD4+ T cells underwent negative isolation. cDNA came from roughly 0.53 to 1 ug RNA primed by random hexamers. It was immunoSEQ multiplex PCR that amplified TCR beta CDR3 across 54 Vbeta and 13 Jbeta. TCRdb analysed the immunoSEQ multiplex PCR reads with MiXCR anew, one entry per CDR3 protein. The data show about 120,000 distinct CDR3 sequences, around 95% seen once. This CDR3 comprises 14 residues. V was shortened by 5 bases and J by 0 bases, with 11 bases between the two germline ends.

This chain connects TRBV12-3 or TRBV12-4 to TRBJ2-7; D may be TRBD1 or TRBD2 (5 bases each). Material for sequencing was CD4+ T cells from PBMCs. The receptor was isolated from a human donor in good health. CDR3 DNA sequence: TGTGCCAGCAGTCCCCGGGACCCCTCCTACGAGCAGTACTTC. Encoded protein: CASSPRDPSYEQYF.